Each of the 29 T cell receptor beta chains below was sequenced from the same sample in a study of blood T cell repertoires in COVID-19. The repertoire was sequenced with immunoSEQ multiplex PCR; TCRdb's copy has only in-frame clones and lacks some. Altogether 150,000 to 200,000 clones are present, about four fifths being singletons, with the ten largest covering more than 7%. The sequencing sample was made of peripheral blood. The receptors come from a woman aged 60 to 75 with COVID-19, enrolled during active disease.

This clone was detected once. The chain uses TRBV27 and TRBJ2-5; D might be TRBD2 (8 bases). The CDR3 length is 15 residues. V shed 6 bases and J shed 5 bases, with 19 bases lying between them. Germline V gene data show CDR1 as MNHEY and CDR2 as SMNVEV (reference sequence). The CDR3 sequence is CASRPGQSGGETQYF. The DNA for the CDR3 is TGTGCCAGCAGACCGGGACAGTCGGGGGGGGAGACCCAGTACTTC.

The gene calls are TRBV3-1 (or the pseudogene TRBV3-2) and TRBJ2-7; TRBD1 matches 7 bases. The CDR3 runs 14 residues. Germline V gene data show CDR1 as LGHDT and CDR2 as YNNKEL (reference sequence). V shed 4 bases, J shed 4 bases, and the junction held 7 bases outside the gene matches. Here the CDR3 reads CASSLPGQRYEQYF. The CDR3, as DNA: TGTGCCAGCAGCCTTCCGGGACAGAGATACGAGCAGTACTTC.

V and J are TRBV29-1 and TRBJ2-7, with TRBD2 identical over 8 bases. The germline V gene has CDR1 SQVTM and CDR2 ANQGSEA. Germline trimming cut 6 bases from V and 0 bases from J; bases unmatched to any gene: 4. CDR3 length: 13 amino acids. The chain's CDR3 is CSVREGSSYEQYF. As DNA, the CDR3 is TGCAGCGTACGGGAGGGTAGCTCCTACGAGCAGTACTTC.

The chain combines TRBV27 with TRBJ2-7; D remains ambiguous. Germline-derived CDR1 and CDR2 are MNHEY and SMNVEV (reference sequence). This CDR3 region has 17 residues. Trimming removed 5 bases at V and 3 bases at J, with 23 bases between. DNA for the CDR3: TGTGCCAGCAGTCCTCTGAGATTGGGCAGTCTTAGCTACGAGCAGTACTTC. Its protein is CASSPLRLGSLSYEQYF.

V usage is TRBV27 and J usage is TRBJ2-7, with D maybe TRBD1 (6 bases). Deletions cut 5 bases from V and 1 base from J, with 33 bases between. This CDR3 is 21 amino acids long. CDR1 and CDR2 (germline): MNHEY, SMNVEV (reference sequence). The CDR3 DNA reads TGTGCCAGCAGTCCTCCTAAACCCCCGGACAGCCAGGGCCGTCGATCCTACGAGCAGTACGTC. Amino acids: CASSPPKPPDSQGRRSYEQYV.

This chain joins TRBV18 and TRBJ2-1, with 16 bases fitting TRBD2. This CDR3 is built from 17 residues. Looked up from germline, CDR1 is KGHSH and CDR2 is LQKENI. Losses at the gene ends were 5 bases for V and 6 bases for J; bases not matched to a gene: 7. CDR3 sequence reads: CASSKGLAGGPGNEQFF. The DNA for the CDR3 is TGTGCCAGCTCAAAGGGACTAGCGGGGGGGCCCGGCAATGAGCAGTTCTTC.

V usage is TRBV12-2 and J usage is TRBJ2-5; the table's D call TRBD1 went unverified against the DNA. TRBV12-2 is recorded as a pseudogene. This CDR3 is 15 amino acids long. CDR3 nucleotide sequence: TGTGCAAGTCGCTTAGGAAGGGGCTACGGAGAGACCCAGTACTTC. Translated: CASRLGRGYGETQYF.

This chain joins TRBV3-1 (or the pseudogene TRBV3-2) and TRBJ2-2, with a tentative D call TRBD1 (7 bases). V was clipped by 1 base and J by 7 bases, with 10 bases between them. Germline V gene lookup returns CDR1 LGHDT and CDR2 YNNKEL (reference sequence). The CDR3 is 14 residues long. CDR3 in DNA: TGTGCCAGCAGCCAAGGCAGGGGGGTCGGGGAGCTGTTTTTT. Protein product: CASSQGRGVGELFF.

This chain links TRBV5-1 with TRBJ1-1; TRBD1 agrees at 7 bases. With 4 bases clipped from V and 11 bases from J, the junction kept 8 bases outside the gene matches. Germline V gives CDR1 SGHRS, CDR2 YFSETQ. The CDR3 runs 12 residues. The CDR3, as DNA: TGCGCCAGCAGCCCTGGGACAGTTGGGGCTTTCTTT. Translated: CASSPGTVGAFF.

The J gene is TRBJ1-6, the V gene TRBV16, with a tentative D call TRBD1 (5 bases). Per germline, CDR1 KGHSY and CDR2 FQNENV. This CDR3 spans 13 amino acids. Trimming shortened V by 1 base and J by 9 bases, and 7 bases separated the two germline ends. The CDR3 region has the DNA TGTGCCAGCAGCCAATGGGGCGGTTCACCCCTCCACTTT. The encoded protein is CASSQWGGSPLHF.

CDR3 sequence reads: CALSQASLGEQFF. CDR3 bases: TGTGCTCTTTCCCAGGCTAGCTTAGGTGAGCAGTTCTTC. This chain uses TRBV30 with TRBJ2-1, with TRBD2 as a possible D gene (5 bases). CDR1 and CDR2 (germline): GTSNPN, SVGIG (reference sequence). The length of the CDR3 is 13 residues.

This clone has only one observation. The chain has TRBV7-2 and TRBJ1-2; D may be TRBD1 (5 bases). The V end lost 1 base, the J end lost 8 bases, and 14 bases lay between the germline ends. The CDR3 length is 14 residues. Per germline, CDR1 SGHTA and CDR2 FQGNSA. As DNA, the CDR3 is TGTGCCAGCAGCTTAGGGGGGGACCTTGGAGGCTACACCTTC. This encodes CASSLGGDLGGYTF.

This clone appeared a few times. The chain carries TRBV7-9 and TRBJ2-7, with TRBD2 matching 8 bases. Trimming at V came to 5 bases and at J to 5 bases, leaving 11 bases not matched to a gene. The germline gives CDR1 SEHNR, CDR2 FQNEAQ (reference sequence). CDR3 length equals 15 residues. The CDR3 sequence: CASSPSGGGDHEQYV. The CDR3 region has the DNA TGTGCCAGCAGCCCATCGGGGGGGGGCGACCACGAGCAGTACGTC.

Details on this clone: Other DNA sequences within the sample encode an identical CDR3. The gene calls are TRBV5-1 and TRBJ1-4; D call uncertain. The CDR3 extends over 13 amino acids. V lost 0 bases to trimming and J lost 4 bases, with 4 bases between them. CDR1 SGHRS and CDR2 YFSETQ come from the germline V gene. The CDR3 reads CASSLGGNEKLFF. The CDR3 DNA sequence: TGCGCCAGCAGCTTGGGAGGTAATGAAAAACTGTTTTTT.

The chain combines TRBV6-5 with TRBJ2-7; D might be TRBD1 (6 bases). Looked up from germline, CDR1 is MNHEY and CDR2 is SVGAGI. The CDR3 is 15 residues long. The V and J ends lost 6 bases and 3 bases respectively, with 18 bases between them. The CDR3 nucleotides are TGTGCCAGCAGGCGCACAGGGATCCCGAACTACGAGCAGTACTTC. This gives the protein CASRRTGIPNYEQYF.

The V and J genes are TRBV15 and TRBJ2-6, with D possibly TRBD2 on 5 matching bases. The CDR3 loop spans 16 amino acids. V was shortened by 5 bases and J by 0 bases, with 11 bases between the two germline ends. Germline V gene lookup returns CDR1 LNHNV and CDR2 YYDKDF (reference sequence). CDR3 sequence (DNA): TGTGCCACCAGCCCTCGCGAGGGCTCTGGGGCCAACGTCCTGACTTTC. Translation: CATSPREGSGANVLTF.

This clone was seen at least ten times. The CDR3 sequence: CASSLGQGAHYGYTF. CDR3 coding DNA: TGTGCCAGCAGCTTAGGGCAGGGGGCACACTATGGCTACACCTTC. This chain uses TRBV7-2 with TRBJ1-2; the match to TRBD1 covers 8 bases. Germline V gives CDR1 SGHTA, CDR2 FQGNSA. CDR3 size: 15 residues. After removal of 1 base from V and 3 bases from J, the junction contained 4 bases not matched to a gene.

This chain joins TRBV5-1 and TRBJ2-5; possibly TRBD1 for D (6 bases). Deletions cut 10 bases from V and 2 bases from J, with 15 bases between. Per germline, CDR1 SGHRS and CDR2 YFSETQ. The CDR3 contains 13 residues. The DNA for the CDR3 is TGCGCCTCCTCCAGGGGATTACAAGAGACCCAGTACTTC. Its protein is CASSRGLQETQYF.

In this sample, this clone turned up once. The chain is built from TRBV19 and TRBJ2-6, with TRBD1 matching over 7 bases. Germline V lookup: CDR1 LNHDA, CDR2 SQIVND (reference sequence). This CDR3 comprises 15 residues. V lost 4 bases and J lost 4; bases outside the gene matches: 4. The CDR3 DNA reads TGTGCCAGTAGTAGAGGGGGCCCAGGGGCCAACGTCCTGACTTTC. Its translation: CASSRGGPGANVLTF.

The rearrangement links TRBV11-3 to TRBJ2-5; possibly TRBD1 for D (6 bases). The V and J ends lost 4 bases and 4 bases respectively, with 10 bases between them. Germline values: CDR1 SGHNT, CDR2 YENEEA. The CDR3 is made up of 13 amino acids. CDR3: CASSWTVAETQYF. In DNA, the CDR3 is TGTGCCAGCAGCTGGACAGTAGCAGAGACCCAGTACTTC.

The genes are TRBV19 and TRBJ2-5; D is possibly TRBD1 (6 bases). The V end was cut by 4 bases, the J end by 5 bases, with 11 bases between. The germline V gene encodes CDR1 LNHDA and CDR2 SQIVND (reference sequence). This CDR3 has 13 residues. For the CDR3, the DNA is TGTGCCAGTAGTAAAGTCACAGGGGAGACCCAGTACTTC. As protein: CASSKVTGETQYF.

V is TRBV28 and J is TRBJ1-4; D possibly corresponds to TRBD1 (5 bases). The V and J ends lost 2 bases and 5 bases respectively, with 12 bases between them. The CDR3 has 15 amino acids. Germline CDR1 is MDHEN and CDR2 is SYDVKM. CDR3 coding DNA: TGTGCCAGCAGTTTAGGGGCCTTATCAAATGAAAAACTGTTTTTT. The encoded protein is CASSLGALSNEKLFF.

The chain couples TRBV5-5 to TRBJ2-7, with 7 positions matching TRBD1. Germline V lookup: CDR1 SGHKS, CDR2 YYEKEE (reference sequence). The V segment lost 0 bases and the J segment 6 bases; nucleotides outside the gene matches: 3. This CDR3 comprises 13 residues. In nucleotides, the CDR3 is TGTGCCAGCAGCTTGGGTCCAGGGGGCGAGCAGTACGTC. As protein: CASSLGPGGEQYV.

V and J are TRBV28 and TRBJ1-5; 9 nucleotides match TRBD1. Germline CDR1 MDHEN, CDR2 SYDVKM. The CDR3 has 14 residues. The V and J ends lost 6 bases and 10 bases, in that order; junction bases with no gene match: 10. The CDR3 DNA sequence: TGTGCCAGCAGCCTAGAACAGGGGGCGAATCCCCAGCATTTT. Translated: CASSLEQGANPQHF.

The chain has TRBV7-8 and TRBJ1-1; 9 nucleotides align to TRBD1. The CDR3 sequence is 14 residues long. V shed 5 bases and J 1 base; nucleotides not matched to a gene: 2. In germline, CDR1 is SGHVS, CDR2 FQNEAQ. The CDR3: CASSHRGRNTEAFF. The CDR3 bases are TGTGCCAGCAGCCACAGGGGGCGGAACACTGAAGCTTTCTTT.

CDR3 residues: CASSLNTGTRVSYEQYV. The CDR3 DNA is TGTGCCAGCAGCCTAAACACGGGCACGAGGGTGAGCTACGAGCAGTACGTC. V and J are TRBV5-6 and TRBJ2-7; D is perhaps TRBD2 (5 bases). Trimming stripped 4 bases from V and 3 bases from J, with 23 bases between. This CDR3 is 17 amino acids long. CDR1 and CDR2 from the germline V gene are SGHDT and YYEEEE.

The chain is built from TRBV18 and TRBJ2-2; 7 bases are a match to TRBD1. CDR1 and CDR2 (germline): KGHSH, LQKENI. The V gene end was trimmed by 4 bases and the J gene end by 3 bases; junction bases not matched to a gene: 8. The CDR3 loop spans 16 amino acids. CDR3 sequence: CASSLRGGADTGELFF. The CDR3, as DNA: TGTGCCAGCTCACTCCGAGGGGGCGCGGACACCGGGGAGCTGTTTTTT. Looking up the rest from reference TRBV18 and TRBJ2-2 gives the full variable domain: NAGVMQNPRHLVRRRGQEARLRCSPMKGHSHVYWYRQLPEEGLKFMVYLQKENIIDESGMPKERFSAEFPKEGPSILRIQQVVRGDSAAYFCASSLRGGADTGELFFGEGSRLTVL.

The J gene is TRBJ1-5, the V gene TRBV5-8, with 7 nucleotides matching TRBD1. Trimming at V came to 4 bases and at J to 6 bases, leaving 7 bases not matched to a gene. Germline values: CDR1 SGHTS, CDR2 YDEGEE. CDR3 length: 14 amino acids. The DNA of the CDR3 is TGTGCCAGCAGCCCCGGGACAGTAATTCAGCCCCAGCATTTT. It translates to CASSPGTVIQPQHF.

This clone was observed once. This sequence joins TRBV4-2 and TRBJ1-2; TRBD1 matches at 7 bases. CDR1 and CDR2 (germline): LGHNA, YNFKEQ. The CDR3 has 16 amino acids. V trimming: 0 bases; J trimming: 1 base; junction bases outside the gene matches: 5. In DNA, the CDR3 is TGTGCCAGCAGCCAAGATCGAAGGGACAGTAACTATGGCTACACCTTC. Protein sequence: CASSQDRRDSNYGYTF.